This T cell receptor beta chain was observed in a study of blood T cell repertoires in COVID-19. In the study overall: T cells, B-cell-depleted T cells, or PBMCs supplied cDNA or gDNA.

Germline V CDR1 and CDR2: ENHRY, SYGVKD. Trimming pared 10 bases from V and 2 bases from J, leaving 9 bases between. The CDR3 consists of 12 residues. Generated by immunoSEQ multiplex PCR, the TCRdb table keeps only in-frame clones and is missing some. The sample holds some 200,000 clones, 85% to 90% seen once. Sequenced sample: peripheral blood. The chain is built from TRBV10-3 and TRBJ1-3; D gene unclear. The TCR originated in a woman between 18 and 30 years old who had recovered from COVID-19. CDR3 residues: CATSNAGNTIYF. In nucleotides, the CDR3 is TGTGCCACTAGCAACGCTGGAAACACCATATATTTT.